Shown below are 8 T cell receptor beta chains from a single sample sequenced in a study of blood T cell repertoires in COVID-19. Libraries were prepared by immunoSEQ multiplex PCR; TCRdb keeps only in-frame clonotypes and omits some of them. The table has over 110,000 clones, roughly 84% seen once. The specimen was PBMCs or T cells enriched from blood (not recorded which). Source of these receptors: a man aged 50 or older in a cohort exposed to, infected with or recovered from COVID-19 (not recorded which).

V gene TRBV30 combines with J gene TRBJ1-2, with D possibly TRBD1 on 5 matching bases. Deletions cut 2 bases from V and 6 bases from J, with 13 bases between. The CDR3 contains 13 residues. The germline V gene encodes CDR1 GTSNPN and CDR2 SVGIG (reference sequence). CDR3: CAWSLEGNNGYTF. The CDR3 DNA reads as TGTGCCTGGAGTTTGGAGGGGAACAATGGCTACACCTTC.

This clone was seen a handful of times. This chain joins TRBV7-8 and TRBJ1-1; maybe TRBD1 (5 bases). V was clipped by 1 base and J by 5 bases, with 11 bases between them. Germline lookup yields CDR1 SGHVS and CDR2 FQNEAQ. CDR3 length: 14 amino acids. Here the CDR3 reads CASSLVGAGTEAFF. The CDR3 bases are TGTGCCAGCAGCTTAGTAGGGGCAGGGACTGAAGCTTTCTTT.

The genes are TRBV18 and TRBJ2-2; TRBD1 is a possible D gene (6 bases). V lost 2 bases, J lost 4 bases, and 14 bases lay in between. The germline gives CDR1 KGHSH, CDR2 LQKENI. The CDR3 has 16 residues. For the CDR3, the DNA is TGTGCCAGCTCACCAGGCGGACGGACAGTCACCGGGGAGCTGTTTTTT. This translates into CASSPGGRTVTGELFF.

This chain uses TRBV5-6 with TRBJ2-1; 14 positions match TRBD2. The CDR3 consists of 17 residues. Germline CDR1 and CDR2: SGHDT and YYEEEE. J was trimmed by 5 bases and V by 4 bases; bases with no gene match: 8. CDR3 in amino acids: CASSLPGLAGEDNEQFF. The CDR3 bases are TGTGCCAGCAGCCTCCCGGGACTAGCGGGAGAGGACAATGAGCAGTTCTTC. The variable domain in full, completed from reference TRBV5-6 and TRBJ2-1, reads DAGVTQSPTHLIKTRGQQVTLRCSPKSGHDTVSWYQQALGQGPQFIFQYYEEEERQRGNFPDRFSGHQFPNYSSELNVNALLLGDSALYLCASSLPGLAGEDNEQFFGPGTRLTVL.

The V call is TRBV3-1 (or the pseudogene TRBV3-2), the J call TRBJ1-2, with a possible D match to TRBD1 (5 bases). Trimming cost V 3 bases and J 2 bases, with 10 bases left between them. Germline values: CDR1 LGHDT, CDR2 YNNKEL (reference sequence). The CDR3 consists of 14 residues. CDR3 in amino acids: CASSQFGGNYGYTF. CDR3 DNA sequence: TGTGCCAGCAGCCAGTTTGGGGGGAACTATGGCTACACCTTC.

The V gene is TRBV11-3, the J gene TRBJ1-1; D uncertain. The CDR3 is 9 residues long. Germline lookup yields CDR1 SGHNT and CDR2 YENEEA. With 4 bases removed from V and 11 bases from J, the gap between germline ends came to 5 bases. CDR3 region: CASSSRAFF. CDR3 in DNA: TGTGCCAGCAGCTCGCGGGCTTTCTTT.

With respect to this clone: This sample also contains other DNA sequences that code for the same CDR3. The chain is built from TRBV10-1 and TRBJ1-5; D not resolved. V shed 2 bases and J shed 4 bases, with 6 bases lying between them. Germline values: CDR1 WNHNN, CDR2 SYGVQD (reference sequence). The CDR3 is 13 residues long. DNA for the CDR3: TGCGCCAGCAGTGAGAGGCGGAATCAGCCCCAGCATTTT. Translated: CASSERRNQPQHF.

The chain couples TRBV12-3 or TRBV12-4 to TRBJ2-3; TRBD2 matches 8 bases. The CDR3 has 13 amino acids. V lost 3 bases to trimming and J lost 10 bases; unmatched junction nucleotides: 6. The CDR3 spells CASSFTRGGAQYF. The CDR3, as DNA: TGTGCCAGCAGTTTTACCCGGGGGGGGGCGCAGTATTTT.